The T cell receptor (beta chain) under discussion was sequenced for a study of tumour-infiltrating T cells in Burkitt lymphoma. Study information: This cohort included all epidemiological subtypes of Burkitt lymphoma. Overall and progression-free survival were predicted by productive clonality.

A word on this clone: Its antigen is unidentified.

Overall study findings and caveats: Public clonotypes, several, appeared across numerous Burkitt lymphoma patients.

The CDR3 covers 14 residues. From germline, CDR1 is SGHAT and CDR2 FQNNGV. The V gene end was trimmed by 5 bases and the J gene end by 11 bases; junction bases not matched to a gene: 13. Profiled with immunoSEQ multiplex PCR; TCRdb holds only in-frame clones, not every one. The data hold under 4,000 clones, with 13% to 15% observed a single time. Source material: tumor tissue. This receptor was taken from a human donor with Burkitt lymphoma. The chain couples TRBV11-2 to TRBJ1-1, with 8 bases identical to TRBD1. The CDR3 sequence is CASSRSTGGGMAFF. CDR3 sequence (DNA): TGTGCCAGCAGCAGATCTACAGGGGGTGGGATGGCTTTCTTT.